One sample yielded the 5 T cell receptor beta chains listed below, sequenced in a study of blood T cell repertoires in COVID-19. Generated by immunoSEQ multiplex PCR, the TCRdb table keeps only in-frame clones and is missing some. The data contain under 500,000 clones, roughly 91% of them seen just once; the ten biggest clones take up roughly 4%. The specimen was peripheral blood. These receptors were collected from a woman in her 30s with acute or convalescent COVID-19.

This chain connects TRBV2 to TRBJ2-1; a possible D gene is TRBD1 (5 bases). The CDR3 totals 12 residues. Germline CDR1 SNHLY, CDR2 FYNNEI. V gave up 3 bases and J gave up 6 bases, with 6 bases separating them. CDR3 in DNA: TGTGCCAGCAGTGACCAGGGCAATGAGCAGTTCTTC. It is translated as CASSDQGNEQFF.

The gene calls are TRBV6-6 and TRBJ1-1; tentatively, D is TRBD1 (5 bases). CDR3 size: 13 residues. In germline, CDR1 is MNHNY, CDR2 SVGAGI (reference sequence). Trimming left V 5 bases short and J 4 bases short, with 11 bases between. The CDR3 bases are TGTGCCAGCAGTGGCCAGGGTCCCACTGAAGCTTTCTTT. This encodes CASSGQGPTEAFF.

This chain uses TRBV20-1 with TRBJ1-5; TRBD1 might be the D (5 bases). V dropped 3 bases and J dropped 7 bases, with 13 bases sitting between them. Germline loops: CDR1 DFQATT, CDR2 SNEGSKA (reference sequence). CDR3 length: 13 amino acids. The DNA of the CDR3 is TGCAGTGCTAGTCGGGGGTTCCGGCAGCCCCAGCATTTT. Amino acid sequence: CSASRGFRQPQHF.

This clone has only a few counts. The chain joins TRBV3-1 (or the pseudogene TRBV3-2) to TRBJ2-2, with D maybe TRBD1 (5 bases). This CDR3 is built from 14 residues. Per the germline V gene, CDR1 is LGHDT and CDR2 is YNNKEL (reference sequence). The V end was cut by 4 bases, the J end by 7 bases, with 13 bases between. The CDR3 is CASSPRRASGELFF. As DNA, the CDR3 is TGTGCCAGCAGCCCCCGCAGGGCTAGCGGGGAGCTGTTTTTT.

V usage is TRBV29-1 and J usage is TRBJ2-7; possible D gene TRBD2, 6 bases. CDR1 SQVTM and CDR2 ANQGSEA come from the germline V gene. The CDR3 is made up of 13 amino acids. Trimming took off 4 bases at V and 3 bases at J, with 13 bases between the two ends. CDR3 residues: CSVGRGGHYEQYF. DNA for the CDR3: TGCAGCGTTGGAAGGGGAGGACACTACGAGCAGTACTTC.